A single sample gave rise to the 31 T cell receptor beta chains below, sequenced in a study of identical twins. TCRdb called the 5' RACE reads again in MiXCR, with one record for every CDR3 protein. The sample contains 420,000 or so distinct CDR3 sequences, 18% of which appear only once. Sequenced sample: naive T cells sorted from blood. These receptors were taken from a man in his fifties in good health.

The rearrangement uses TRBV12-3 or TRBV12-4 and TRBJ1-4; 8 bases match TRBD1. The trim removed 7 bases at V and 11 bases at J, leaving 21 bases unmatched. The CDR3 runs to 17 residues. CDR3 nucleotide sequence: TGTGCCAGCAACCTAGGACGGACAGGGCTTTCGTTGGGCAAACTGTTTTTT. Amino acids: CASNLGRTGLSLGKLFF.

V and J are TRBV6-5 and TRBJ2-7, with D perhaps matching TRBD2 (6 bases). Germline CDR1 MNHEY, CDR2 SVGAGI. CDR3 length: 13 amino acids. Trimming removed 5 bases from V and 7 bases from J, with 15 bases in between. The CDR3 region is CASSIRGTWEQYF. CDR3 nucleotides: TGTGCCAGCAGTATACGGGGGACGTGGGAGCAGTACTTC.

The chain is built from TRBV19 and TRBJ1-5; D call uncertain. This CDR3 contains 15 residues. V was shortened by 5 bases and J by 3 bases, with 14 bases between the two germline ends. Germline V gene data show CDR1 as LNHDA and CDR2 as SQIVND (reference sequence). The CDR3 nucleotides are TGTGCCAGTAGTCCATGGGGTGGGCTCAATCAGCCCCAGCATTTT. Translation gives CASSPWGGLNQPQHF.

This clonotype appeared many times. The chain links TRBV20-1 to TRBJ2-1; no firm D call. Germline CDR1 DFQATT, CDR2 SNEGSKA (reference sequence). This CDR3 is 13 amino acids long. With 5 bases removed from V and 6 bases from J, the gap between germline ends came to 14 bases. CDR3 in DNA: TGCAGTGCTCCTAGGGCATTATCCAATGAGCAGTTCTTC. Its translation: CSAPRALSNEQFF.

This clonotype appeared a few times. The chain uses TRBV7-2 and TRBJ2-7; D possibly corresponds to TRBD2 (5 bases). This CDR3 has 14 amino acids. Germline assignment: CDR1 SGHTA and CDR2 FQGNSA. V lost 1 base and J lost 4, with 11 bases in between. The CDR3 bases are TGTGCCAGCAGCTTAGTGGGAGCCAGTTACGAGCAGTACTTC. This sequence encodes CASSLVGASYEQYF. Full variable domain (outside the CDR3, taken from reference TRBV7-2 and TRBJ2-7): GAGVSQSPSNKVTEKGKDVELRCDPISGHTALYWYRQSLGQGLEFLIYFQGNSAPDKSGLPSDRFSAERTGGSVSTLTIQRTQQEDSAVYLCASSLVGASYEQYFGPGTRLTVT.

This chain connects TRBV7-9 to TRBJ2-3, with 9 bases identical to TRBD1. J gave up 5 bases and V 6 bases, and 3 bases lay outside the gene matches. Per germline, CDR1 SEHNR and CDR2 FQNEAQ (reference sequence). This CDR3 has 13 amino acids. The CDR3 bases are TGTGCCAGCAGACAGGGGGCGGGAGATACGCAGTATTTT. This translates into CASRQGAGDTQYF.

In this sample, this clonotype turned up many times. The chain combines TRBV12-3 or TRBV12-4 with TRBJ2-3; D is perhaps TRBD2 (5 bases). V lost 3 bases, J lost 14 bases, and 18 bases lay in between. The CDR3 loop spans 13 amino acids. This chain's CDR3 is CASSFSGRDRRYF. CDR3 in DNA: TGTGCCAGCAGTTTTTCGGGAAGGGATAGACGGTATTTT.

V and J are TRBV28 and TRBJ2-7; a possible D gene is TRBD1 (6 bases). The CDR3 contains 15 residues. Trimming stripped 5 bases from V and 7 bases from J, with 21 bases between. Germline V lookup: CDR1 MDHEN, CDR2 SYDVKM. Here the CDR3 reads CASSPVAGGPEEQYF. CDR3 DNA sequence: TGTGCCAGCAGTCCCGTCGCTGGGGGCCCAGAGGAGCAGTACTTC.

The chain joins TRBV29-1 to TRBJ2-5, with TRBD2 matching 11 bases. The CDR3 extends over 16 amino acids. Germline CDR1 is SQVTM and CDR2 is ANQGSEA. The V gene end was trimmed by 6 bases and the J gene end by 0 bases; junction bases not matched to a gene: 9. DNA for the CDR3: TGCAGCGTCCGAGGGCCTAGCGGGGGGTACCAAGAGACCCAGTACTTC. Encoded protein: CSVRGPSGGYQETQYF.

Ten or more counts support this clonotype. The chain uses TRBV12-3 or TRBV12-4 and TRBJ2-1; D not resolved. The V end lost 3 bases, the J end lost 3 bases, and 12 bases lay between the germline ends. This CDR3 is built from 15 residues. CDR3 sequence reads: CASSLPRPVYNEQFF. In DNA form, the CDR3 reads TGTGCCAGCAGTTTGCCACGGCCAGTCTACAATGAGCAGTTCTTC.

In its sample, this clonotype was seen many times. The J gene is TRBJ1-6, the V gene TRBV20-1, with D unclear. The germline CDR1 and CDR2 sequences are DFQATT and SNEGSKA (reference sequence). The length of the CDR3 is 13 residues. Trimming pared 6 bases from V and 4 bases from J, leaving 10 bases between. As DNA, the CDR3 is TGCAGTGCCCGGACCGAGTATAATTCACCCCTCCACTTT. This encodes CSARTEYNSPLHF.

In this sample, this clonotype turned up once. A much larger clone differs by one base, so this may be a read error. The chain recombines TRBV4-3 with TRBJ2-1; the match to TRBD2 covers 8 bases. With 0 bases clipped from V and 8 bases from J, the junction kept 12 bases outside the gene matches. The CDR3 runs 17 residues. CDR1 and CDR2 from the germline V gene are LGHNA and YSLEER. The CDR3 protein is CASSQEIRGGRWDEQFF. DNA of the CDR3: TGCGCCAGCAGCCAAGAGATTCGGGGCGGGAGGTGGGATGAGCAGTTCTTC.

This clonotype was observed a handful of times. The V call is TRBV7-9, the J call TRBJ2-7; D possibly corresponds to TRBD2 (5 bases). The V end lost 5 bases, the J end lost 8 bases, and 13 bases lay between the germline ends. The CDR3 spans 12 residues. Per the germline V gene, CDR1 is SEHNR and CDR2 is FQNEAQ (reference sequence). CDR3 protein: CASSTPAGKQYF. The CDR3 coding sequence is TGTGCCAGCAGCACCCCAGCCGGGAAGCAGTACTTC.

The CDR3 DNA reads TGCGCCAGCAGACTAGCGGGAGACTACAATGAGCAGTTCTTC. It yields the protein CASRLAGDYNEQFF. The chain joins TRBV5-1 to TRBJ2-1; 11 bases match TRBD2. With V trimmed by 5 bases and J by 3 bases, 1 base remained unmatched. This CDR3 spans 14 amino acids. The germline V gene encodes CDR1 SGHRS and CDR2 YFSETQ.

J is TRBJ2-1 and V is TRBV5-4; TRBD2 matches at 12 bases. The trim removed 4 bases at V and 0 bases at J, leaving 5 bases unmatched. In germline, CDR1 is SGHNT, CDR2 YYREEE (reference sequence). This CDR3 is built from 17 residues. The CDR3 reads CASSRRTSGNSYNEQFF. CDR3 sequence (DNA): TGTGCCAGCAGCCGACGGACTAGCGGGAACTCCTACAATGAGCAGTTCTTC. The full variable domain, its missing parts supplied by reference TRBV5-4 and TRBJ2-1, is ETGVTQSPTHLIKTRGQQVTLRCSSQSGHNTVSWYQQALGQGPQFIFQYYREEENGRGNFPPRFSGLQFPNYSSELNVNALELDDSALYLCASSRRTSGNSYNEQFFGPGTRLTVL.

This clonotype was counted only a few times. The rearrangement uses TRBV5-1 and TRBJ2-6, with D possibly called TRBD1 or TRBD2 (5 bases each). CDR1 SGHRS and CDR2 YFSETQ come from the germline V gene. The CDR3 runs 18 residues. V lost 0 bases to trimming and J lost 1 base, with 14 bases between them. The CDR3 DNA follows: TGCGCCAGCAGCTTGGGAGCTCGAGGGGAGTCTGGGGCCAACGTCCTGACTTTC. Translation gives CASSLGARGESGANVLTF.

This clonotype was counted a few times. V and J are TRBV7-2 and TRBJ2-7; D remains ambiguous. From germline, CDR1 is SGHTA and CDR2 FQGNSA. Trimming left V 8 bases short and J 3 bases short, with 11 bases between. CDR3 size: 12 residues. DNA for the CDR3: TGTGCCAGCGGCCCAACCAGCTACGAGCAGTACTTC. It yields the protein CASGPTSYEQYF.

The V and J genes are TRBV4-1 and TRBJ2-5; 9 nucleotides match TRBD2. The CDR3 extends over 16 amino acids. Germline V gene lookup returns CDR1 MGHRA and CDR2 YSYEKL. The J segment lost 5 bases and the V segment lost 6 bases, leaving 13 bases of the junction unmatched. CDR3 nucleotide sequence: TGCGCCAGCAGGACTAGGGCGGGGGGGATCCGGGAGACCCAGTACTTC. Protein: CASRTRAGGIRETQYF.

This clonotype was observed at least ten times. V gene TRBV20-1 combines with J gene TRBJ2-7; 7 nucleotides align to TRBD2. V trimming: 3 bases; J trimming: 3 bases; junction bases outside the gene matches: 11. The CDR3 is made up of 15 amino acids. Per the germline V gene, CDR1 is DFQATT and CDR2 is SNEGSKA (reference sequence). The CDR3 reads CSASVTGGGGYEQYF. In nucleotides, the CDR3 is TGCAGTGCTAGTGTAACGGGGGGTGGAGGCTACGAGCAGTACTTC.

The chain links TRBV5-6 to TRBJ1-2; the match to TRBD1 covers 7 bases. The CDR3 covers 16 residues. Trimming took 3 bases from V and 5 from J; bases not matched to a gene: 13. Germline CDR1 and CDR2: SGHDT and YYEEEE. The CDR3 coding sequence is TGTGCCAGCAGCTATACCGGGACAGCGTCTTCGTATGGCTACACCTTC. It is translated as CASSYTGTASSYGYTF.

This clonotype was observed a few times. The J gene is TRBJ1-1, the V gene TRBV6-1, with 7 bases lining up with TRBD1. Germline lookup yields CDR1 MNHNS and CDR2 SASEGT. The junction had 10 bases not matched to a gene; V was cut back by 5 bases and J by 1 base. CDR3 length equals 16 residues. The CDR3 DNA reads TGTGCCAGCAGTACGGTACAGGGGCCGGCGAACACTGAAGCTTTCTTT. This translates into CASSTVQGPANTEAFF.

This clonotype was counted a few times. V and J are TRBV30 and TRBJ2-3; the D call may be TRBD1 or TRBD2 (5 bases each). Germline V gives CDR1 GTSNPN, CDR2 SVGIG (reference sequence). Deletions cut 2 bases from V and 2 bases from J, with 11 bases between. The length of the CDR3 is 14 residues. The CDR3 reads CAWSPGPYTDTQYF. For the CDR3, the DNA is TGTGCCTGGAGTCCGGGACCCTACACAGATACGCAGTATTTT.

This clonotype came up once. The rearrangement joins TRBV5-4 to TRBJ2-1; 16 bases are a match to TRBD2. J lost 4 bases, V lost 7 bases, and 8 bases had no gene match. Germline V gene lookup returns CDR1 SGHNT and CDR2 YYREEE (reference sequence). CDR3 length: 17 residues. DNA for the CDR3: TGTGCCAGCTGGAAACCGGGACTAGCGGGGGGGTACAATGAGCAGTTCTTC. Residues: CASWKPGLAGGYNEQFF.

The V call is TRBV28, the J call TRBJ2-7; the match to TRBD2 covers 8 bases. This CDR3 comprises 14 residues. V dropped 4 bases and J dropped 6; count of bases not matched to a gene: 8. Germline V gene lookup returns CDR1 MDHEN and CDR2 SYDVKM. CDR3 protein: CASSSPSGHSEQYF. The CDR3 nucleotides are TGTGCCAGCAGTTCGCCTAGCGGGCACTCCGAGCAGTACTTC.

There are a few counts of this clonotype. V usage is TRBV9 and J usage is TRBJ2-2; D not certain. Germline lookup yields CDR1 SGDLS and CDR2 YYNGEE. The V gene lost 4 bases and the J gene lost 7 bases, with 8 bases spanning the gap. The CDR3 length is 12 residues. The CDR3 region is CASSSMLGELFF. Here the CDR3 DNA reads TGTGCCAGCAGCTCCATGCTCGGGGAGCTGTTTTTT. The full variable domain, with the rest looked up from reference TRBV9 and TRBJ2-2, is DSGVTQTPKHLITATGQRVTLRCSPRSGDLSVYWYQQSLDQGLQFLIQYYNGEERAKGNILERFSAQQFPDLHSELNLSSLELGDSALYFCASSSMLGELFFGEGSRLTVL.

This clonotype was counted many times. CDR3 bases: TGTGCCAGCAGCGTAGATGTTGATACGCAGTATTTT. This gives the protein CASSVDVDTQYF. The J gene is TRBJ2-3, the V gene TRBV9; D gene ambiguous. Trimming left V 0 bases short and J 6 bases short, with 5 bases between. In germline, CDR1 is SGDLS, CDR2 YYNGEE. This CDR3 is built from 12 residues.

This clonotype was seen many times. The genes are TRBV5-1 and TRBJ2-1; 9 bases are a match to TRBD1. CDR1 is SGHRS and CDR2 is YFSETQ in the germline V gene. The V and J ends lost 4 bases and 3 bases, in that order; junction bases with no gene match: 5. This CDR3 contains 15 residues. The CDR3 DNA reads as TGCGCCAGCAGCGCACAGGGGGCAGGCTACAATGAGCAGTTCTTC. Translating gives CASSAQGAGYNEQFF.

The genes are TRBV5-1 and TRBJ2-1; D is perhaps TRBD1 or TRBD2 (6 bases each). In germline, CDR1 is SGHRS, CDR2 YFSETQ. Trimming removed 4 bases from V and 6 bases from J, with 14 bases in between. The CDR3 sequence is 14 residues long. CDR3 in amino acids: CASSPDGGSNEQFF. In nucleotides, the CDR3 is TGCGCCAGCAGCCCTGACGGGGGCTCCAATGAGCAGTTCTTC. The full variable domain, its missing parts supplied by reference TRBV5-1 and TRBJ2-1, is KAGVTQTPRYLIKTRGQQVTLSCSPISGHRSVSWYQQTPGQGLQFLFEYFSETQRNKGNFPGRFSGRQFSNSRSEMNVSTLELGDSALYLCASSPDGGSNEQFFGPGTRLTVL.

This chain links TRBV12-3 or TRBV12-4 with TRBJ1-1, with a possible D match to TRBD1 (5 bases). This CDR3 spans 13 amino acids. V was cut by 2 bases and J by 4 bases, with 8 bases left in between. DNA for the CDR3: TGTGCCAGCAGTTTAAACGGGGGCACTGAAGCTTTCTTT. This sequence encodes CASSLNGGTEAFF.

CDR3 nucleotides: TGTGCCAGCAGGCCTGTGGGCACAGATACGCAGTATTTT. It codes for CASRPVGTDTQYF. The V and J genes are TRBV12-3 or TRBV12-4 and TRBJ2-3; D is unresolved. V dropped 6 bases and J dropped 1 base, with 8 bases sitting between them. This CDR3 spans 13 amino acids.

V and J are TRBV27 and TRBJ2-3, with 13 bases identical to TRBD2. Germline V CDR1 and CDR2: MNHEY, SMNVEV (reference sequence). Trimming at V came to 5 bases and at J to 3 bases, leaving 11 bases not matched to a gene. CDR3 length: 18 amino acids. CDR3 bases: TGTGCCAGCAGTCCCCAACTAGCGGGGGGGCTTTGGACAGATACGCAGTATTTT. Encoded protein: CASSPQLAGGLWTDTQYF.